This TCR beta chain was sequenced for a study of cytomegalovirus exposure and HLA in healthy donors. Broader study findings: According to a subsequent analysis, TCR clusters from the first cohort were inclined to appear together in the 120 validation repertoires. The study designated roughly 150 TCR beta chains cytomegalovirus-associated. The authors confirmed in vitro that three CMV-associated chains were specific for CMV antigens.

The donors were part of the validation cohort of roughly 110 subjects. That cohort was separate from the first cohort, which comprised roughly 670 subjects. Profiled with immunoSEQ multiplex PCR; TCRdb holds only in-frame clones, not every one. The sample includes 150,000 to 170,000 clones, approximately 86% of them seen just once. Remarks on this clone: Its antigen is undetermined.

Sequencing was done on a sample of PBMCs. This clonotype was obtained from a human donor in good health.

In DNA form, the CDR3 reads TGCGCCAGCAGCCAAGAGGACAGGGGGCCAGATACGCAGTATTTT. Translating it yields CASSQEDRGPDTQYF. V is TRBV4-1 and J is TRBJ2-3; 11 bases align to TRBD1. V trimming: 0 bases; J trimming: 4 bases; junction bases outside the gene matches: 0. The CDR3 length is 15 residues. Germline V lookup: CDR1 MGHRA, CDR2 YSYEKL.